This T cell receptor beta chain is from a study of cytomegalovirus exposure and HLA in healthy donors (dated by TCRdb to the late 2010s). Turning to the overall study: An earlier analysis of some 550 of the donors reported about 290 Gb of sequence data and more than 90 million unique TCR beta sequences from 150 million to 200 million T cells. About 280 gigabases of sequencing data and 70 million to 85 million unique TCR sequences were included in an early release covering roughly 600 HLA-typed donors. The genetic ancestry cluster associated with self-reported Caucasian donors included 65% to 90% of the roughly 400 genotyped donors. The study aimed to test whether cataloging public T cell receptors could reveal signatures of past pathogen exposure. The study profiled the T cell repertoires of under 700 subjects by immunosequencing and related them to cytomegalovirus serostatus. Along with the approximately 700-subject first cohort, a separate validation cohort of about 110 different subjects was used. High-throughput TCR immunosequencing, statistical association of individual TCRs with disease status, and machine learning were combined to predict cytomegalovirus infection status. In a later analysis, previously published TCR beta repertoires from roughly 710 donors were re-analyzed and high-resolution HLA genotyping was added so that TCR occurrence patterns could be studied. Rather than drawing on any new phenotypic data, the later analysis identified candidate immune exposures from TCR beta sequences and the way those sequences occurred across donors. To decide whether each TCR beta V gene segment behaved as functional or pseudogenic, an earlier analysis of over 500 of the donors relied on high-throughput TCR beta sequencing. Donor age, sex, ethnicity and CMV serostatus were compiled alongside the repertoire data. A later genetic analysis took genome-wide SNP genotypes for about three fifths of the 666 donors and used that subset as a discovery cohort. All discovery cohort repertoires had been generated on a single sequencing platform. HLA typing included class I and class II loci at four-digit resolution. The number of typed donors differed by locus: about 620-630 for A, B, C, DRB1 and DQB1; 522 for DQA1; approximately 600 for DPA1; and about 470 for DPB1. Roughly five DR-DQ haplotypes were handled as single units for association and clustering, since linkage in the cohort was strong. Across around 400 genotyped donors of the cohort, an average of roughly 250,000 unique TCR beta nucleotide sequences per donor were sequenced, and roughly 17% of those sequences were non-productive. The paper's findings and limits, for the study overall: A later analysis found that most CMV-associated TCR beta chains appeared HLA-restricted, with HLA associations seemingly driven largely by CMV exposure. Sequencing depth was assumed to be roughly uniform across donors in the presence/absence analyses, though that assumption may not hold. Across donors, most TCR sequences were observed very rarely, whereas some public TCRs were present in many individuals. In an earlier analysis of more than 450 of the donors, most TCR beta V segments were observed in productive rearrangements about 87% or about 30% of the time, broadly matching IMGT annotations. Correlated functional status among segregating V segments might reflect linkage disequilibrium, but an unknown experimental factor could not be ruled out. Assigning TCR associations to individual alleles was difficult when HLA alleles, especially DR and DQ, strongly co-occurred. In a later analysis, HLA-associated TCR beta chains showed more clonal expansion and lower generation probabilities than non-associated chains that were equally common. The earlier analysis of 587 of the donors excluded seventeen rarely observed V segments, including chromosome 9 orphons, because counts were too low. CMV serostatus was the only immune exposure information available for the cohort. A later analysis associated about 17,000 TCR beta sequences with specific HLA alleles at a false discovery rate of 0.05. A further reported finding was that TCR beta sequences accurately predicted the HLA-A and HLA-B alleles for most subjects in the first cohort. A group of highly shared sequence variants was considered likely to be a technical artifact of the sequencing pipeline. The authors suggested that the approach could potentially be extended to other disease states and immunological phenotypes. In a later genetic analysis, a missense DCLRE1C variant was associated with V-gene and J-gene trimming of TCR beta chains, and the association was replicated in an independent cohort. Compared with the approximately 600-donor mean, donors in an Asian-associated ancestry cluster had fewer N-insertions in productive TCRs, according to a later genetic analysis. According to a later analysis, parvovirus B19, influenza, CMV and Epstein-Barr virus appeared linked to several top co-occurrence clusters. Only TCR beta chains were sequenced in this cohort, and the absence of alpha or paired-chain data limited detectable features. The study gave a list of under 200 TCR beta chains associated with cytomegalovirus. A few of the identified cytomegalovirus-associated TCR beta chains were confirmed in vitro to be specific for cytomegalovirus antigens. According to a later analysis, TCR association rates differed among HLA loci, with DRB1 alleles showing the most associated TCRs and HLA-C alleles showing the fewest. Cytomegalovirus status was reported to be diagnosed by the classifier with high specificity and sensitivity in both the original and validation cohorts. Because HLA typing was missing for some donors at each locus, association tests included only the typed subset.

The cohort consisted of some 670 healthy bone marrow donors. Cohort members were all nominally healthy when sampled, although unrecorded immune exposures were likely present. The donor was CMV seronegative and belonged to the group of over 300 seronegative cohort members. A peripheral blood sample was collected from each donor, and TCR beta sequencing was performed on peripheral blood mononuclear cells. The Qiagen DNeasy Blood Extraction Kit was used to extract genomic DNA from the blood cell samples. Comment on this clone: It has no known antigen specificity. Qualities for individual bases were not recorded, and no much larger clone is one base off.

Libraries were made using the immunoSEQ multiplex PCR assay. For the multiplex PCR, a mixture combining 60 forward primers for TCR Vbeta segments and 13 reverse primers for TCR Jbeta segments was used. The CDR3 region of rearranged TCR beta genes was amplified from genomic DNA by a multiplex PCR assay. Amplified TCR beta libraries were sequenced as 87-base-pair reads on the Illumina HiSeq System. In the original analysis: In a later analysis, tens of millions of unique TCR beta chains were counted across the 650 to 700 repertoires, and roughly 9.9 million of these chains were shared by at least two donors. Raw reads were error-corrected and collapsed into unique sequences with a nearest-neighbor algorithm that merged closely related sequences to remove PCR and sequencing errors. To assign V, D and J gene segments, CDR3 sequences were aligned to IMGT reference sequences. Each retained sequence needed at least a six-nucleotide match to both a V gene segment and a J gene segment. Rearrangements were called productive when the CDR3 lacked stop codons and stayed in frame with V and J; all others were non-productive. Following IMGT convention, CDR3 was defined as the stretch from the second conserved V-encoded cysteine to the conserved J-encoded phenylalanine. The earlier analysis of a few hundred of the donors excluded any sequence lacking an unambiguous match to a single V gene segment. In an earlier analysis of some 590 of the donors, a V segment was called functional when productive rearrangements were above 56.7%, and segregating when the standard deviation between donors exceeded 5%. A statistical classification framework was developed to diagnose cytomegalovirus status using the catalog of TCR beta chain sequences. V and J gene assignment, in a later analysis, came from comparing TCR nucleotide sequences with IMGT/GENE-DB human TR gene sequences. In a later analysis, CDR3 sequences and most-parsimonious VDJ recombination scenarios were assigned using the TCRdist pipeline. A later analysis defined each TCR beta chain by its CDR3 amino acid sequence plus V-gene family, and excluded reads lacking a unique V-gene family. As a way to deal with suspected cross-contamination and a sequencing artifact, a later analysis dropped over 550 nucleotide sequences that were highly shared and had low generation probability. In a later analysis, a clonal expansion index was calculated for each public chain from normalized within-repertoire ranks of inferred template counts. In a later analysis, generation probabilities were computed with a VDJ recombination model fitted to out-of-frame rearrangements, and the resulting probabilities were checked against IGoR. Hypergeometric tests were used in a later analysis to score TCR-TCR, TCR-HLA and TCR-CMV co-occurrence, with a repertoire-size bias correction applied to the TCR pairs. In a later analysis, false discovery rates were estimated by permuting HLA or CMV assignments 20 times. In a later analysis, co-occurring TCRs were grouped using DBSCAN, and TCRdist sequence similarity was added for clustering within HLA-allele-positive subsets. Repertoires with fewer than 30,000 or more than 120,000 public chains, plus five repertoires with anomalous nucleotide sharing, were excluded from co-occurrence clustering. TCRdb carries this immuneACCESS record with in-frame sequences only. Its versions omit some clonotypes, under half of them owing to an unresolved V gene in the studies checked, with the rest unexplained. That table supplies the V and J calls and clone size; D and trimming were determined from the DNA. This sample is represented by about 89,000 clones; 65% to 85% of them were singletons. 2.5% to 3.5% of the sample is in the top ten clones.

Source material: PBMCs. This sequence was found in a young man in good health and CMV-seronegative.

The CDR3 reads CASIGYGKLFF. The nucleotides read TGTGCCAGCATAGGTTACGGGAAACTGTTTTTT. The V gene is TRBV28 and the J gene is TRBJ1-4; the D gene identity is not certain. From cysteine to phenylalanine, the CDR3 is 11 amino acids long. Here the CDR3 DNA is all that survives: 33 bases in frame from base 1. The germline V gene yields MDHEN for CDR1 and SYDVKM for CDR2. V is pared back by 7 bases and J by 11 bases, with 11 bases lying between the germline termini.